The 9 T cell receptor beta chains reported below all come from one sample, sequenced in a study of blood T cell repertoires in COVID-19. Generated by immunoSEQ multiplex PCR, the TCRdb table keeps only in-frame clones and is missing some. The sample has 110,000 to 150,000 clones; about 90% are singletons. Sequencing was carried out using PBMCs or T cells enriched from blood (not recorded which). These receptors came from a man between 60 and 75 years old who had recovered from COVID-19.

The V call is TRBV7-6, the J call TRBJ1-2; TRBD1 matches at 9 bases. Germline values: CDR1 SGHVS, CDR2 FNYEAQ. With 1 base clipped from V and 4 bases from J, the junction kept 4 bases outside the gene matches. The CDR3 runs 15 residues. The CDR3 DNA sequence: TGTGCCAGCAGCTTAGAGGGGACAGGGTCCTATGGCTACACCTTC. This gives the protein CASSLEGTGSYGYTF.

This chain links TRBV2 with TRBJ2-1; 13 bases map to TRBD2. V lost 4 bases, J lost 9 bases, and 3 bases stayed unmatched. Germline CDR1 is SNHLY and CDR2 is FYNNEI. This CDR3 spans 14 amino acids. The CDR3 region is CASSGRLAGGEQFF. DNA for the CDR3: TGTGCCAGCAGTGGCCGACTAGCGGGAGGTGAGCAGTTCTTC.

V gene TRBV5-1 combines with J gene TRBJ1-1; 9 bases map to TRBD1. CDR1 SGHRS and CDR2 YFSETQ come from the germline V gene. This CDR3 is 16 amino acids long. V lost 2 bases to trimming and J lost 4 bases; unmatched junction nucleotides: 9. The DNA for the CDR3 is TGCGCCAGCAGCTTTGTGGGACAGGGTGCGGGCACTGAAGCTTTCTTT. Translated, it gives CASSFVGQGAGTEAFF.

V gene TRBV20-1 combines with J gene TRBJ2-1; maybe TRBD1 (5 bases). The V gene lost 4 bases and the J gene lost 7 bases, with 5 bases spanning the gap. Germline V gene data show CDR1 as DFQATT and CDR2 as SNEGSKA (reference sequence). The CDR3 spans 10 residues. In DNA form, the CDR3 reads TGCAGTGCTACAGGGAATGAGCAGTTCTTC. This gives the protein CSATGNEQFF.

This chain uses TRBV29-1 with TRBJ2-7, with D possibly TRBD2 on 6 matching bases. Germline CDR1 SQVTM, CDR2 ANQGSEA. V shed 6 bases and J shed 6 bases, with 12 bases lying between them. The length of the CDR3 is 11 residues. CDR3 sequence: CSVNWGVEQYF. For the CDR3, the DNA is TGCAGCGTAAATTGGGGGGTCGAGCAGTACTTC.

The chain carries TRBV4-1 and TRBJ2-2; a weak D match, TRBD1 (5 bases). Per the germline V gene, CDR1 is MGHRA and CDR2 is YSYEKL. The germline V and J ends were trimmed by 4 bases and 1 base, with 7 bases remaining between them. This CDR3 spans 14 amino acids. The CDR3 DNA follows: TGCGCCAGCAGCCCGGACAAGAACACCGGGGAGCTGTTTTTT. It codes for CASSPDKNTGELFF.

Here the CDR3 DNA reads TGTGCCAGCAGATCGGACAGGGGCAACAATTCACCCCTCCACTTT. As protein: CASRSDRGNNSPLHF. J is TRBJ1-6 and V is TRBV7-9; 9 bases map to TRBD1. Trimming took 6 bases from V and 7 from J; bases not matched to a gene: 7. The CDR3 runs to 15 residues. From germline, CDR1 is SEHNR and CDR2 FQNEAQ (reference sequence). The full variable domain, rest sourced from reference TRBV7-9 and TRBJ1-6, is DTGVSQNPRHKITKRGQNVTFRCDPISEHNRLYWYRQTLGQGPEFLTYFQNEAQLEKSRLLSDRFSAERPKGSFSTLEIQRTEQGDSAMYLCASRSDRGNNSPLHFGNGTRLTVT.

This chain links TRBV30 with TRBJ2-1, with 8 bases aligning to TRBD2. With V trimmed by 0 bases and J by 1 base, 5 bases remained unmatched. This CDR3 is 16 amino acids long. Germline V CDR1 and CDR2: GTSNPN, SVGIG (reference sequence). Written as DNA, the CDR3 is TGTGCCTGGAGTGTACGGTTAGCGGGGTCCTACAATGAGCAGTTCTTC. It codes for CAWSVRLAGSYNEQFF.

The genes are TRBV2 and TRBJ2-7; D is possibly TRBD2 (5 bases). Looked up from germline, CDR1 is SNHLY and CDR2 is FYNNEI. V lost 5 bases to trimming and J lost 0 bases, with 11 bases between them. CDR3 length: 14 amino acids. This CDR3 reads CASSPRGVSYEQYF. As DNA, the CDR3 is TGTGCCAGCAGTCCCCGGGGAGTCTCCTACGAGCAGTACTTC.